A single sample gave rise to the 29 T cell receptor beta chains below, sequenced in a study of blood T cell repertoires in COVID-19. This table comes from immunoSEQ multiplex PCR, and its TCRdb copy is limited to in-frame clones, with some not included. The sample has about 160,000 clones, less than 90% seen once. The sample consisted of peripheral blood. The receptors stem from a woman aged 70-85 years with acute or convalescent COVID-19.

The chain employs TRBV7-9 and TRBJ2-7; no clear D gene. Deletions cut 1 base from V and 0 bases from J, with 13 bases between. CDR3 length: 16 residues. The germline V gene encodes CDR1 SEHNR and CDR2 FQNEAQ (reference sequence). Here the CDR3 DNA reads TGTGCCAGCAGCTTAGTGGTTGTAACAGACTCCTACGAGCAGTACTTC. It translates to CASSLVVVTDSYEQYF.

The chain has TRBV30 and TRBJ2-2, with TRBD2 matching over 12 bases. J lost 2 bases, V lost 2 bases, and 6 bases had no gene match. The CDR3 extends over 17 amino acids. The germline V gene has CDR1 GTSNPN and CDR2 SVGIG (reference sequence). The CDR3 coding sequence is TGTGCCTGGAGTCTCCGGACTAGCGGGATTAACACCGGGGAGCTGTTTTTT. Translation: CAWSLRTSGINTGELFF. The complete variable domain, with remaining parts taken from reference TRBV30 and TRBJ2-2, reads SQTIHQWPATLVQPVGSPLSLECTVEGTSNPNLYWYRQAAGRGLQLLFYSVGIGQISSEVPQNLSASRPQDRQFILSSKKLLLSDSGFYLCAWSLRTSGINTGELFFGEGSRLTVL.

This sequence joins TRBV18 and TRBJ1-3, with 12 nucleotides matching TRBD1. V shed 3 bases, J shed 2 bases, and the junction held 2 bases outside the gene matches. Germline V gene data show CDR1 as KGHSH and CDR2 as LQKENI. This CDR3 has 16 amino acids. CDR3 sequence: CASSPGTGGTGNTIYF. Here the CDR3 DNA reads TGTGCCAGCTCACCCGGGACAGGGGGCACTGGAAACACCATATATTTT.

Regarding this clone: The sample has other DNA sequences that encode this CDR3 too. J is TRBJ2-7 and V is TRBV6-5; TRBD1 matches 7 bases. CDR1 and CDR2 from the germline V gene are MNHEY and SVGAGI. J lost 0 bases, V lost 4 bases, and 6 bases had no gene match. The CDR3 length is 15 residues. The CDR3: CASSSLTGSSYEQYF. The DNA for the CDR3 is TGTGCCAGCAGTTCCTTGACAGGGAGCTCCTACGAGCAGTACTTC.

The genes are TRBV6-5 and TRBJ1-6; TRBD1 matches 8 bases. Looked up from germline, CDR1 is MNHEY and CDR2 is SVGAGI. Trimming at V came to 7 bases and at J to 9 bases, leaving 8 bases not matched to a gene. The CDR3 sequence is 14 residues long. The CDR3 sequence is CASNHDRGGSPLHF. The CDR3 DNA sequence: TGTGCCAGCAACCACGACAGGGGAGGTTCACCCCTCCACTTT.

This chain connects TRBV28 to TRBJ1-4, with D possibly matching TRBD1 (5 bases). V was clipped by 6 bases and J by 3 bases, with 14 bases between them. The V gene's germline CDR1 is MDHEN and CDR2 SYDVKM. This CDR3 is built from 15 residues. Written as DNA, the CDR3 is TGTGCCAGCAGGGGAGGGGACCATTCTAATGAAAAACTGTTTTTT. This sequence encodes CASRGGDHSNEKLFF.

This clone was counted once. The CDR3 here is CAISELGSDGYTF. CDR3 in DNA: TGTGCCATCAGTGAGTTAGGGAGCGATGGCTACACCTTC. The genes are TRBV10-3 and TRBJ1-2, with unresolved D. The germline gives CDR1 ENHRY, CDR2 SYGVKD. The germline V and J ends were trimmed by 1 base and 6 bases, with 9 bases remaining between them. The CDR3 has 13 amino acids.

The chain joins TRBV4-3 to TRBJ2-1; 7 bases fit TRBD2. The germline CDR1 and CDR2 sequences are LGHNA and YSLEER. The CDR3 sequence is 17 residues long. Germline trimming cut 0 bases from V and 0 bases from J; bases unmatched to any gene: 5. CDR3 nucleotides: TGCGCCAGCAGCCAAGATTCGAGCGGGAACTCCTACAATGAGCAGTTCTTC. Its translation is CASSQDSSGNSYNEQFF.

This chain links TRBV5-8 with TRBJ2-7; 9 bases align to TRBD1. J lost 4 bases, V lost 4 bases, and 9 bases had no gene match. CDR1 is SGHTS, CDR2 YDEGEE, per germline. The CDR3 is made up of 15 amino acids. The DNA for the CDR3 is TGTGCCAGCAGCCTAACAGGGGGCGCATGGTACGAGCAGTACTTC. Its translation: CASSLTGGAWYEQYF.

A few counts support this clone. This chain joins TRBV9 and TRBJ1-6, with TRBD1 matching over 7 bases. V gave up 4 bases and J gave up 5 bases; unmatched junction bases: 6. Germline values: CDR1 SGDLS, CDR2 YYNGEE. The CDR3 is made up of 15 amino acids. DNA of the CDR3: TGTGCCAGCAGCCTCACAACAGGGGATAATTCACCCCTCCACTTT. This translates into CASSLTTGDNSPLHF.

This chain joins TRBV6-5 and TRBJ2-1; 11 bases map to TRBD1. J gave up 9 bases and V 8 bases, and 9 bases lay outside the gene matches. The CDR3 length is 14 residues. Germline lookup yields CDR1 MNHEY and CDR2 SVGAGI. The CDR3 spells CASQTGQGVGEQFF. CDR3 DNA sequence: TGTGCCAGCCAAACGGGACAGGGGGTCGGTGAGCAGTTCTTC.

The V gene is TRBV6-2 or TRBV6-3, the J gene TRBJ1-6; D not certain. CDR1 is MNHEY and CDR2 is SVGEGT in the germline V gene. The CDR3 contains 15 residues. Trimming cost V 2 bases and J 0 bases, with 5 bases left between them. As DNA, the CDR3 is TGTGCCAGCAGTTACGTCAGCTCCTATAATTCACCCCTCCACTTT. Amino acid sequence: CASSYVSSYNSPLHF.

The V gene is TRBV30, the J gene TRBJ1-4; D uncertain. Per germline, CDR1 GTSNPN and CDR2 SVGIG (reference sequence). Trimming took 0 bases from V and 7 from J, leaving 6 bases between them. The CDR3 spans 12 residues. The CDR3 DNA reads as TGTGCCTGGAGTGTCCGGGTTGAAAAACTGTTTTTT. Its protein is CAWSVRVEKLFF. Using reference TRBV30 and TRBJ1-4 for the parts outside the CDR3, the full variable domain is SQTIHQWPATLVQPVGSPLSLECTVEGTSNPNLYWYRQAAGRGLQLLFYSVGIGQISSEVPQNLSASRPQDRQFILSSKKLLLSDSGFYLCAWSVRVEKLFFGSGTQLSVL.

J is TRBJ2-3 and V is TRBV27; 9 bases line up with TRBD2. This CDR3 region has 17 residues. The trim removed 5 bases at V and 1 base at J, leaving 10 bases unmatched. Per germline, CDR1 MNHEY and CDR2 SMNVEV (reference sequence). CDR3 DNA sequence: TGTGCCAGCAGTCCAGCCCGGGTAGCGGGGGGCACAGATACGCAGTATTTT. Residues: CASSPARVAGGTDTQYF.

The genes are TRBV21-1 and TRBJ1-5; the listed D gene, TRBD1, was not tested against the DNA. TRBV21-1 represents a pseudogene. The CDR3 sequence is 15 residues long. The CDR3 here is CASSNGTGGCQPQHF. CDR3 in DNA: TGTGCCAGCAGCAACGGGACAGGGGGGTGTCAGCCCCAGCATTTT.

This clone showed up just once. The chain is built from TRBV7-9 and TRBJ1-1; 8 nucleotides agree with TRBD1. Per the germline V gene, CDR1 is SEHNR and CDR2 is FQNEAQ (reference sequence). The ends lost 5 bases at V and 5 bases at J; junction bases unmatched: 4. This CDR3 is 13 amino acids long. This CDR3 reads CASSVQGGTEAFF. In DNA form, the CDR3 reads TGTGCCAGCAGCGTACAGGGGGGGACTGAAGCTTTCTTT.

The chain uses TRBV4-1 and TRBJ2-4, with a possible D match to TRBD1 (5 bases). Germline CDR1 and CDR2: MGHRA and YSYEKL. With 3 bases removed from V and 1 base from J, the gap between germline ends came to 10 bases. The CDR3 sequence is 15 residues long. CDR3 DNA: TGCGCCAGCAGCCATCCGGCAGGGGCCAAAAACATTCAGTACTTC. Protein: CASSHPAGAKNIQYF.

The chain carries TRBV6-5 and TRBJ1-1, with D uncertain. This CDR3 region has 15 residues. Germline V gene sequence: CDR1 MNHEY, CDR2 SVGAGI. The V and J ends lost 6 bases and 0 bases respectively, with 14 bases between them. In DNA, the CDR3 is TGTGCCAGCAGATCATCCGGGATCATGAACACTGAAGCTTTCTTT. Translation gives CASRSSGIMNTEAFF.

This chain connects TRBV28 to TRBJ2-1; weak D call: TRBD1 (6 bases). Germline V gene lookup returns CDR1 MDHEN and CDR2 SYDVKM. V was clipped by 5 bases and J by 3 bases, with 14 bases between them. The CDR3 is 15 residues long. CDR3 DNA sequence: TGTGCCAGCAGTATTATGGGGGCTTACTACAATGAGCAGTTCTTC. The encoded protein is CASSIMGAYYNEQFF.

The chain employs TRBV24-1 and TRBJ2-5; 7 bases agree with TRBD2. The CDR3 has 15 amino acids. Germline V gene data show CDR1 as KGHDR and CDR2 as SFDVKD. V gave up 5 bases and J gave up 2 bases; unmatched junction bases: 7. The CDR3 DNA reads as TGTGCCACCAGTGTCGGGGGACTAAAACAAGAGACCCAGTACTTC. Protein sequence: CATSVGGLKQETQYF.

The chain's CDR3 is CASATGLLDLNEQFF. In DNA, the CDR3 is TGTGCCAGTGCAACGGGACTACTCGATTTAAATGAGCAGTTCTTC. The V and J genes are TRBV19 and TRBJ2-1; 7 nucleotides line up with TRBD2. Unmatched junction bases numbered 14, after V lost 8 bases and J lost 7 bases. This CDR3 is 15 amino acids long. CDR1 and CDR2 from the germline V gene are LNHDA and SQIVND (reference sequence).

Only one count was recorded for this clone. V and J are TRBV2 and TRBJ1-5, with D hard to call. V was pared by 6 bases and J by 1 base, with 7 bases between. The CDR3 contains 13 residues. Germline V gene lookup returns CDR1 SNHLY and CDR2 FYNNEI. DNA of the CDR3: TGTGCCAGCAGCCTCCTAAGCAATCAGCCCCAGCATTTT. Its translation is CASSLLSNQPQHF.

V gene TRBV7-9 combines with J gene TRBJ2-1, with D possibly TRBD2 on 6 matching bases. The V gene lost 5 bases and the J gene lost 7 bases, with 21 bases spanning the gap. CDR3 length equals 16 residues. CDR1 SEHNR and CDR2 FQNEAQ come from the germline V gene (reference sequence). The CDR3 sequence is CASSARWRAGGNEQFF. Here the CDR3 DNA reads TGTGCCAGCAGCGCCCGGTGGAGGGCCGGTGGGAATGAGCAGTTCTTC.

In regard to this clone: Distinct nucleotide sequences in the sample also encode this CDR3. The chain employs TRBV19 and TRBJ1-4; D unresolved. Trimming took off 1 base at V and 3 bases at J, with 9 bases between the two ends. The CDR3 is 15 amino acids. The germline V gene encodes CDR1 LNHDA and CDR2 SQIVND (reference sequence). The CDR3 DNA sequence: TGTGCCAGTAGTATAGGAGCAGGCTCTAATGAAAAACTGTTTTTT. This translates into CASSIGAGSNEKLFF.

This chain connects TRBV3-1 (or the pseudogene TRBV3-2) to TRBJ2-3, with a tentative D call TRBD1 (5 bases). Per the germline V gene, CDR1 is LGHDT and CDR2 is YNNKEL (reference sequence). Trimming shortened V by 4 bases and J by 0 bases, and 17 bases separated the two germline ends. The CDR3 has 17 residues. CDR3 in DNA: TGTGCCAGCAGCCTAACCTACCCAGGGCTAAGCACAGATACGCAGTATTTT. Amino acid sequence: CASSLTYPGLSTDTQYF.

The chain carries TRBV30 and TRBJ2-7; TRBD1 aligns across 7 bases. J gave up 0 bases and V 3 bases, and 8 bases lay outside the gene matches. CDR1 is GTSNPN and CDR2 is SVGIG in the germline V gene (reference sequence). The CDR3 loop spans 15 amino acids. The CDR3 bases are TGTGCCTGGAGCAGACAGGGCTCCCCCTCCTACGAGCAGTACTTC. It is translated as CAWSRQGSPSYEQYF. The full variable domain, rest sourced from reference TRBV30 and TRBJ2-7, is SQTIHQWPATLVQPVGSPLSLECTVEGTSNPNLYWYRQAAGRGLQLLFYSVGIGQISSEVPQNLSASRPQDRQFILSSKKLLLSDSGFYLCAWSRQGSPSYEQYFGPGTRLTVT.

This rearrangement joins TRBV28 to TRBJ2-1; 9 nucleotides match TRBD1. The germline V gene has CDR1 MDHEN and CDR2 SYDVKM. The CDR3 contains 15 residues. The trim removed 6 bases at V and 7 bases at J, leaving 10 bases unmatched. The CDR3, as DNA: TGTGCCAGCAGACCTCACAGGGGGCTTTTGAATGAGCAGTTCTTC. It specifies CASRPHRGLLNEQFF.

The chain carries TRBV18 and TRBJ1-5; 9 bases agree with TRBD1. There are 17 residues in the CDR3. V lost 1 base to trimming and J lost 0 bases; unmatched junction nucleotides: 4. Germline assignment: CDR1 KGHSH and CDR2 LQKENI. The CDR3 sequence: CASSPRTGAYSNQPQHF. DNA of the CDR3: TGTGCCAGCTCACCACGGACAGGGGCGTATAGCAATCAGCCCCAGCATTTT. The full variable domain, its missing parts supplied by reference TRBV18 and TRBJ1-5, is NAGVMQNPRHLVRRRGQEARLRCSPMKGHSHVYWYRQLPEEGLKFMVYLQKENIIDESGMPKERFSAEFPKEGPSILRIQQVVRGDSAAYFCASSPRTGAYSNQPQHFGDGTRLSIL.

The J gene is TRBJ1-1, the V gene TRBV18; no definite D call. This CDR3 has 16 amino acids. Germline V lookup: CDR1 KGHSH, CDR2 LQKENI. The V and J ends lost 2 bases and 3 bases respectively, with 16 bases between them. The CDR3 protein is CASSPKVNARDTEAFF. DNA of the CDR3: TGTGCCAGCTCACCAAAAGTGAATGCCCGGGACACTGAAGCTTTCTTT.